The 13 T cell receptor beta chains reported below all come from one sample, sequenced in a study of cytomegalovirus exposure and HLA in healthy donors. PCR primers comprised 60 Vbeta and 13 Jbeta primers. Using immunoSEQ multiplex PCR, the repertoire was profiled, and TCRdb retains in-frame clones only, with some absent. Of 150,000 to 200,000 clones detected, approximately 79% appear once; the ten largest clones hold just under 1%. Source material: PBMCs. The source is a woman aged 45-60 years in good health and CMV-seropositive.

The CDR3, as DNA: TGTGCCAGCAGCCCTACTGCAGGGACTAACTATGGCTACACCTTC. Its translation is CASSPTAGTNYGYTF. This chain uses TRBV7-2 with TRBJ1-2, with TRBD1 as a possible D gene (5 bases). V lost 5 bases, J lost 0 bases, and 13 bases lay in between. CDR3 length: 15 residues. Per germline, CDR1 SGHTA and CDR2 FQGNSA.

This clone was detected only a few times. The chain uses TRBV5-6 and TRBJ2-7; TRBD2 might be the D (5 bases). V dropped 2 bases and J dropped 2 bases, with 20 bases sitting between them. The germline V gene has CDR1 SGHDT and CDR2 YYEEEE. The CDR3 runs 17 residues. CDR3 sequence: CASSFSQRSSFPYEQYF. In nucleotides, the CDR3 is TGTGCCAGCAGCTTTTCCCAGCGGTCTAGTTTCCCCTACGAGCAGTACTTC.

The chain employs TRBV7-3 and TRBJ2-1, with a possible D match to TRBD2 (5 bases). The CDR3 runs 12 residues. In germline, CDR1 is SGHTA, CDR2 FQGTGA. The V end was cut by 0 bases, the J end by 10 bases, with 7 bases between. The CDR3: CASSLTGGEQFF. The CDR3 DNA reads TGTGCCAGCAGCTTAACCGGCGGGGAGCAGTTCTTC. Full variable domain (missing parts from reference TRBV7-3 and TRBJ2-1): GAGVSQTPSNKVTEKGKYVELRCDPISGHTALYWYRQSLGQGPEFLIYFQGTGAADDSGLPNDRFFAVRPEGSVSTLKIQRTERGDSAVYLCASSLTGGEQFFGPGTRLTVL.

This chain connects TRBV6-5 to TRBJ2-3, with D possibly TRBD2 on 5 matching bases. Germline CDR1 MNHEY, CDR2 SVGAGI. Trimming removed 2 bases at V and 0 bases at J, with 9 bases between. The CDR3 loop spans 15 amino acids. The CDR3 protein is CASSYGRTSTDTQYF. CDR3 sequence (DNA): TGTGCCAGCAGTTACGGGCGGACTAGCACAGATACGCAGTATTTT.

V gene TRBV29-1 combines with J gene TRBJ1-3, with D hard to call. The CDR3 loop spans 13 amino acids. Germline loops: CDR1 SQVTM, CDR2 ANQGSEA. The V end lost 6 bases, the J end lost 0 bases, and 9 bases lay between the germline ends. CDR3 protein: CSVVSGSGNTIYF. The DNA for the CDR3 is TGCAGCGTGGTGTCAGGCTCTGGAAACACCATATATTTT. The full variable domain, in which reference TRBV29-1 and TRBJ1-3 provide the parts outside the CDR3, is SAVISQKPSRDICQRGTSLTIQCQVDSQVTMMFWYRQQPGQSLTLIATANQGSEATYESGFVIDKFPISRPNLTFSTLTVSNMSPEDSSIYLCSVVSGSGNTIYFGEGSWLTVV.

The chain links TRBV27 to TRBJ1-5, with TRBD1 identical over 7 bases. Per the germline V gene, CDR1 is MNHEY and CDR2 is SMNVEV (reference sequence). The CDR3 extends over 15 amino acids. The V and J ends lost 8 bases and 2 bases, in that order; junction bases with no gene match: 9. CDR3 coding DNA: TGTGCCAGCGGTTGGACAGGAATCGGCAATCAGCCCCAGCATTTT. Amino acids: CASGWTGIGNQPQHF.

The V and J genes are TRBV27 and TRBJ2-2; TRBD2 matches 12 bases. This CDR3 contains 17 residues. Germline V gene sequence: CDR1 MNHEY, CDR2 SMNVEV (reference sequence). V trimming: 6 bases; J trimming: 7 bases; junction bases outside the gene matches: 12. CDR3 sequence reads: CASRKTSGSMSGGELFF. The CDR3 coding sequence is TGTGCCAGCAGGAAGACTAGCGGGAGTATGTCCGGCGGGGAGCTGTTTTTT.

The rearrangement links TRBV7-2 to TRBJ1-1; D perhaps matches TRBD1 (5 bases). The CDR3 has 13 amino acids. The germline CDR1 and CDR2 sequences are SGHTA and FQGNSA. V shed 2 bases and J shed 1 base, with 5 bases lying between them. Here the CDR3 reads CASSLTGNTEAFF. The CDR3 DNA follows: TGTGCCAGCAGCTTAACAGGGAACACTGAAGCTTTCTTT.

V usage is TRBV27 and J usage is TRBJ1-3; D call uncertain. Germline V gives CDR1 MNHEY, CDR2 SMNVEV (reference sequence). The germline V and J ends were trimmed by 4 bases and 0 bases, with 7 bases remaining between them. This CDR3 contains 14 residues. The CDR3 region is CASSSRSSGNTIYF. The CDR3 DNA reads TGTGCCAGCAGTTCGCGTAGCTCTGGAAACACCATATATTTT.

The V gene is TRBV19, the J gene TRBJ2-3; perhaps TRBD1 as D (8 bases). The CDR3 runs 14 residues. The germline V gene encodes CDR1 LNHDA and CDR2 SQIVND (reference sequence). The V end lost 6 bases, the J end lost 5 bases, and 15 bases lay between the germline ends. The CDR3 nucleotides read TGTGCCAGTAGCATGGACAGGGAGGGAGATACGCAGTATTTT. This gives the protein CASSMDREGDTQYF. Combining the CDR3 with reference TRBV19 and TRBJ2-3 gives the whole variable domain DGGITQSPKYLFRKEGQNVTLSCEQNLNHDAMYWYRQDPGQGLRLIYYSQIVNDFQKGDIAEGYSVSREKKESFPLTVTSAQKNPTAFYLCASSMDREGDTQYFGPGTRLTVL.

The rearrangement joins TRBV4-2 to TRBJ2-1; 13 bases line up with TRBD2. Losses at the gene ends were 4 bases for V and 10 bases for J; bases not matched to a gene: 10. This CDR3 comprises 16 residues. Germline CDR1 LGHNA, CDR2 YNFKEQ. The DNA for the CDR3 is TGTGCCAGCAGCCTCCTCGGGGGGACTAGCGGGGCAGAGCAGTTCTTC. Protein sequence: CASSLLGGTSGAEQFF.

The CDR3 region has the DNA TGTGCCAGCAGTTACTGGGCGGGGGGGGTAACCTACGAGCAGTACTTC. This sequence encodes CASSYWAGGVTYEQYF. The chain uses TRBV6-5 and TRBJ2-7; 9 bases fit TRBD2. CDR1 is MNHEY and CDR2 is SVGAGI in the germline V gene. This CDR3 is 16 amino acids long. Trimming removed 1 base from V and 2 bases from J; junction bases left unmatched: 6.

This clone was seen repeatedly, ten times or more. V gene TRBV7-6 combines with J gene TRBJ2-3; 7 bases agree with TRBD2. Unmatched junction bases numbered 4, after V lost 5 bases and J lost 2 bases. CDR1 is SGHVS, CDR2 FNYEAQ, per germline. This CDR3 is built from 14 residues. The CDR3 is CASSRDYNTDTQYF. CDR3 nucleotide sequence: TGTGCCAGCAGCCGGGACTACAACACAGATACGCAGTATTTT.